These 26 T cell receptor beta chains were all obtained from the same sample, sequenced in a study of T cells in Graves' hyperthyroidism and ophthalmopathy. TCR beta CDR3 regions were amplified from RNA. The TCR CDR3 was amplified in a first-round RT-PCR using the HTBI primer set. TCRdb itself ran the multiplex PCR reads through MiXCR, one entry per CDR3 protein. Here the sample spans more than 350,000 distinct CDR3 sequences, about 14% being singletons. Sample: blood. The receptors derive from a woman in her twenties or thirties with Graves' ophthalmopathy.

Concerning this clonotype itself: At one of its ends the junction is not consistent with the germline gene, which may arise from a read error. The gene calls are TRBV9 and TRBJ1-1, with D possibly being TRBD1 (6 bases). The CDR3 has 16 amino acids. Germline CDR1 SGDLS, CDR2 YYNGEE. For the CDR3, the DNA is TGTGCCAGCAGCGCAATTACCGGGACAAAGAACACTGGAGCTTTCTTT. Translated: CASSAITGTKNTGAFF.

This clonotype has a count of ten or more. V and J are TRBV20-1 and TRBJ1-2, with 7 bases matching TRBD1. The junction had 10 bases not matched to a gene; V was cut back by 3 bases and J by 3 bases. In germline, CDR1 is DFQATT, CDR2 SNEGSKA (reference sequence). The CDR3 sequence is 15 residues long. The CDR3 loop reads CSASPRDRGDYGYTF. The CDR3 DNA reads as TGCAGTGCTAGTCCGCGGGACAGAGGGGACTATGGCTACACCTTC.

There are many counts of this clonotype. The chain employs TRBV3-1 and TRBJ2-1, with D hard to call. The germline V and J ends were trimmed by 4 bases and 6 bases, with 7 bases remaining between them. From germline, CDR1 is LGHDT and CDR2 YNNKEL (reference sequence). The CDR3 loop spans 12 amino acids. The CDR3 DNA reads TGTGCCAGCAGCCGCCTGCCCAATGAGCAGTTCTTC. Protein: CASSRLPNEQFF.

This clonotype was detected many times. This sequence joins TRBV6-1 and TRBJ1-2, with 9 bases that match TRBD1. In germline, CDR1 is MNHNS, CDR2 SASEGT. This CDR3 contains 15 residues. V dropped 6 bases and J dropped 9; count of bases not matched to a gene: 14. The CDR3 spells CASRTTTGTGLRYTF. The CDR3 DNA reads TGTGCCAGCAGAACCACCACCGGGACAGGGTTACGCTACACCTTC.

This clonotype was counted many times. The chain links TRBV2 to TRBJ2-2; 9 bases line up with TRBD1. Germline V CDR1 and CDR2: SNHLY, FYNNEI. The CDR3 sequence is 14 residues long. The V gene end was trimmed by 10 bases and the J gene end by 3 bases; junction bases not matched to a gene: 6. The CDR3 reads CAKKGQGDTGELFF. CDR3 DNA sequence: TGTGCCAAAAAGGGACAGGGAGACACCGGGGAGCTGTTTTTT.

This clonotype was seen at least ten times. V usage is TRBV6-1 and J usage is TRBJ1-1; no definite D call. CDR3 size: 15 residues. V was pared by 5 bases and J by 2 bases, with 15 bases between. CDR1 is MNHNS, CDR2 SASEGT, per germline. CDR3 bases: TGTGCCAGCAGTTACCTAGGTGTAGGCAACACTGAAGCTTTCTTT. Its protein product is CASSYLGVGNTEAFF.

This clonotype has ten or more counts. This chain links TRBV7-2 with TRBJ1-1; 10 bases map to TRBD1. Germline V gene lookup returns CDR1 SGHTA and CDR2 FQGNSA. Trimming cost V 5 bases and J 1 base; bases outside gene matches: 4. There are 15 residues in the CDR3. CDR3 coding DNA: TGTGCCAGCAGCAACGACAGGGGGCGGAACACTGAAGCTTTCTTT. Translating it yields CASSNDRGRNTEAFF.

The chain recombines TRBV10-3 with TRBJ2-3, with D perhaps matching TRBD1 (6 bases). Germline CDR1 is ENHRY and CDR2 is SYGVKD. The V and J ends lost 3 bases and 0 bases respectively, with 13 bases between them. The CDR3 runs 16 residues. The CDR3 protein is CAISESDRTSTDTQYF. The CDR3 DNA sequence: TGTGCCATCAGTGAATCAGACAGGACTAGCACAGATACGCAGTATTTT.

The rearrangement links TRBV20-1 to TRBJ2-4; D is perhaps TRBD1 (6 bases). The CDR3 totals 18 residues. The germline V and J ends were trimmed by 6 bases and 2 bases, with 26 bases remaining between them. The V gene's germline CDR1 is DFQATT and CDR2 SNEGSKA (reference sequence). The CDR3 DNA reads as TGCAGTGCCACCAGCCCAATGCGCTACAGGGTCTCCAAAAACATTCAGTACTTC. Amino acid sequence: CSATSPMRYRVSKNIQYF.

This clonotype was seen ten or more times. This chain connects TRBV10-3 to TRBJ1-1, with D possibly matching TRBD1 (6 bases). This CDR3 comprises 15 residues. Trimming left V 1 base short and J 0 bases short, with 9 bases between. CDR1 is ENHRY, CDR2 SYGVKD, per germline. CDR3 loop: CAISEFTGMNTEAFF. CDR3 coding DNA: TGTGCCATCAGTGAGTTTACAGGGATGAACACTGAAGCTTTCTTT.

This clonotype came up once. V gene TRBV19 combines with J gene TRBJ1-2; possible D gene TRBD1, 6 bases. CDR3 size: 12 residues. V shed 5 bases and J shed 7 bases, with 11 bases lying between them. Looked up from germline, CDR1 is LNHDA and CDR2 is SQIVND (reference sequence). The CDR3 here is CASSPTGPGYTF. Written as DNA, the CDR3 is TGTGCCAGTAGTCCTACAGGGCCTGGCTACACCTTC.

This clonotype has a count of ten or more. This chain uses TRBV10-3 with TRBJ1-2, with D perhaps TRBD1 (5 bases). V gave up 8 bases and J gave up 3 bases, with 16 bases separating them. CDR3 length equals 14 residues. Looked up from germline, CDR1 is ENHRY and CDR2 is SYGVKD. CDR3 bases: TGTGCCATCGGGCGGGGCCAAGGGGACTATGGCTACACCTTC. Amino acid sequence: CAIGRGQGDYGYTF.

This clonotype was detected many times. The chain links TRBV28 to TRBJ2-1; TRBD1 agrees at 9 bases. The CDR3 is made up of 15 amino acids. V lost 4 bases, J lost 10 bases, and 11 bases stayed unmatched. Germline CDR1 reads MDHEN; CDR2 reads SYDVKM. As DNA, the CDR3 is TGTGCCAGCAGTTCGGGACAGGGATCGCGATACGAGCAGTTCTTC. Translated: CASSSGQGSRYEQFF.

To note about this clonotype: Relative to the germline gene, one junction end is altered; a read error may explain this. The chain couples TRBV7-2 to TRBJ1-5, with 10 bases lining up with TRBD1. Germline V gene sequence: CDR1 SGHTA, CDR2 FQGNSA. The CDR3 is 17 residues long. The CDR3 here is CASRPTPGQGYDQPQHF. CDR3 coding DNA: TGTGCCAGCAGGCCTACCCCGGGACAGGGGTATGATCAGCCCCAGCACTTT.

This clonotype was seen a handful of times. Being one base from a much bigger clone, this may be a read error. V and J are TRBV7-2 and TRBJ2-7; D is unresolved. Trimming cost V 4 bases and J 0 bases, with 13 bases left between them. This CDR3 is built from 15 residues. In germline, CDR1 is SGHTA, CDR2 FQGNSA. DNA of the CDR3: TGTGCCAGCAGCTCCTGTGAAGGCAGCTCCTACGAGCAGTACTTC. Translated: CASSSCEGSSYEQYF. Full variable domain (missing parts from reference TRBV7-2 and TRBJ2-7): GAGVSQSPSNKVTEKGKDVELRCDPISGHTALYWYRQSLGQGLEFLIYFQGNSAPDKSGLPSDRFSAERTGGSVSTLTIQRTQQEDSAVYLCASSSCEGSSYEQYFGPGTRLTVT.

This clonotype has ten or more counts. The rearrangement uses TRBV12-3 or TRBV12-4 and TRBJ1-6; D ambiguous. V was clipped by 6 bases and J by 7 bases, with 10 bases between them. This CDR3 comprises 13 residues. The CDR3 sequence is CASSKTSNSPLHF. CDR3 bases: TGTGCCAGCAGCAAAACGTCGAATTCACCCCTCCACTTT.

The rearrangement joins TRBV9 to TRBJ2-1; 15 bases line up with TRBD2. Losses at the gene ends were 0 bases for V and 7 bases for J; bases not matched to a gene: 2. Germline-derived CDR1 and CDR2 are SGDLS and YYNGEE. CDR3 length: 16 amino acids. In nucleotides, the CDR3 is TGTGCCAGCAGCGTAGGCGGGACTAGCGGGGGGAATGAGCAGTTCTTC. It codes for CASSVGGTSGGNEQFF.

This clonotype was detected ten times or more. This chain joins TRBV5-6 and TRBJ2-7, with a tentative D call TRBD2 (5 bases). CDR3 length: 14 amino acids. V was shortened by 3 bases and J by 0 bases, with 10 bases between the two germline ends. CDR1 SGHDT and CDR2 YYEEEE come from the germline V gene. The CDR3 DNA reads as TGTGCCAGCAGCTGGTGGGGAGACTCCTACGAGCAGTACTTC. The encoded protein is CASSWWGDSYEQYF.

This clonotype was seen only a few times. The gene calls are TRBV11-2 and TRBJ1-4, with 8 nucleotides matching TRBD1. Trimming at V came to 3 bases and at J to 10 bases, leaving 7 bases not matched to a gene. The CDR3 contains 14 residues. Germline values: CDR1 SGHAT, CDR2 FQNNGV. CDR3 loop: CASSFGQGAVKLFF. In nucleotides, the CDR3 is TGTGCCAGCAGCTTCGGTCAGGGGGCAGTAAAACTGTTTTTT.

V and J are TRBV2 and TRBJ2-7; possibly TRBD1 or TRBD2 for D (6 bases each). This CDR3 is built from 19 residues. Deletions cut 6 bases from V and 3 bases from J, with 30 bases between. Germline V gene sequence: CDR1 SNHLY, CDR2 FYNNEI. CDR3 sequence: CASRGGRGRQILPNYEQYF. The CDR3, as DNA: TGTGCCAGCAGGGGGGGCCGGGGGCGACAGATCCTGCCGAACTACGAGCAGTACTTC.

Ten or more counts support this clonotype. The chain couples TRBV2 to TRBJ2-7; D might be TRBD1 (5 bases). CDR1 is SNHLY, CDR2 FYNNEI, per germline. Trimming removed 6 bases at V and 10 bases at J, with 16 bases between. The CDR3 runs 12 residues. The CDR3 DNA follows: TGTGCCAGCAGCTCCGACAGTCTTATTCAGTACTTC. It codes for CASSSDSLIQYF. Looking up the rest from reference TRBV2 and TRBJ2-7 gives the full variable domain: EPEVTQTPSHQVTQMGQEVILRCVPISNHLYFYWYRQILGQKVEFLVSFYNNEISEKSEIFDDQFSVERPDGSNFTLKIRSTKLEDSAMYFCASSSDSLIQYFGPGTRLTVT.

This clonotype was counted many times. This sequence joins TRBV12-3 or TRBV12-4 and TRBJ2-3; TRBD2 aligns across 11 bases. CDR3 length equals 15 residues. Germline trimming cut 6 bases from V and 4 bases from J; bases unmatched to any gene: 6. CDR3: CASRPGLAASDTQYF. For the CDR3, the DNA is TGTGCCAGCAGACCGGGACTAGCGGCCTCAGATACGCAGTATTTT.

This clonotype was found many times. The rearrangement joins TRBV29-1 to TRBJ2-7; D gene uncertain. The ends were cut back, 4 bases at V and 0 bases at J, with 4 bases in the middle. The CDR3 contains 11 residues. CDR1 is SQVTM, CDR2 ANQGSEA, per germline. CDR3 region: CSVAVSYEQYF. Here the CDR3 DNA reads TGCAGCGTTGCAGTCTCCTACGAGCAGTACTTC.

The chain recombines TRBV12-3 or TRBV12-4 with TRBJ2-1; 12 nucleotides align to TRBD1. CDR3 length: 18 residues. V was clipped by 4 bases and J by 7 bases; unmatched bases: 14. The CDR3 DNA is TGTGCCAGCAGTTACTCCGGGACAGGGGGCCCTACTGGGAATGAGCAGTTCTTC. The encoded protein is CASSYSGTGGPTGNEQFF.

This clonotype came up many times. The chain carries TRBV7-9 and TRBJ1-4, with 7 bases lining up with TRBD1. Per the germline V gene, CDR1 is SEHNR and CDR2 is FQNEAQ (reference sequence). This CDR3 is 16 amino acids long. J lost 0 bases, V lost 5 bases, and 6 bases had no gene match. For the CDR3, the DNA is TGTGCCAGCAGCCCCCGACAGGGCACAACTAATGAAAAACTGTTTTTT. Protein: CASSPRQGTTNEKLFF.

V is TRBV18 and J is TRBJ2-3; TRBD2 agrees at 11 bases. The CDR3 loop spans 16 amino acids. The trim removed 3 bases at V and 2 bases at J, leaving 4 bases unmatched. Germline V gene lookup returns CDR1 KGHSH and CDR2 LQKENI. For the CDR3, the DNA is TGTGCCAGCTCACCTGCTAGCGGGAGGCACACAGATACGCAGTATTTT. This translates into CASSPASGRHTDTQYF.